This T cell receptor beta chain originates from a study of radiotherapy plus CTLA-4 blockade in lung cancer. Study summary: About 17% of enrolled patients responded objectively, and roughly 30% had disease control.

As concerns this clone: Its antigen is as yet unknown.

Notes on the study in general: Researchers report tumor-derived TCR clones expanding in blood after radiotherapy plus ipilimumab.

V trimming: 6 bases; J trimming: 0 bases; junction bases outside the gene matches: 14. CDR3 length equals 19 residues. Germline V lookup: CDR1 ENHRY, CDR2 SYGVKD. Those patients who had chemo-refractory metastatic non-small-cell lung cancer were given focal radiation along with CTLA-4 blockade through ipilimumab. Sequencing used immunoSEQ multiplex PCR; TCRdb keeps in-frame clones, though not all of them. There are 35,000 to 50,000 clones in the sample; around 70% occur only once, and over 20% lies in the top ten. This rearrangement joins TRBV10-3 to TRBJ2-6, with 7 positions matching TRBD1. This TCR was sampled from a human donor with non-small cell lung cancer who had a partial response to radiotherapy plus ipilimumab. The specimen comprised peripheral blood, sampled from a patient treated with radiotherapy plus ipilimumab. This CDR3 reads CAIRPRDSLSFSGANVLTF. The DNA of the CDR3 is TGTGCCATCAGGCCCCGGGACAGCCTTAGTTTCTCTGGGGCCAACGTCCTGACTTTC.